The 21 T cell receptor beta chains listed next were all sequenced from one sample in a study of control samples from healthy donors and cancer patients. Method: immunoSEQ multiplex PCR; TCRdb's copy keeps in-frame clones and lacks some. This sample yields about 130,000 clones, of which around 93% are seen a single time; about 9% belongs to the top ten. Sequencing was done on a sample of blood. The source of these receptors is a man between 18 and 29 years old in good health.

The CDR3 here is CATHTGNHNEQFF. The CDR3 DNA reads TGCGCCACCCATACAGGGAACCACAATGAGCAGTTCTTC. The genes are TRBV10-2 and TRBJ2-1; the D gene is possibly TRBD1 (6 bases). V was trimmed by 10 bases and J by 5 bases, leaving 15 bases between them. The CDR3 covers 13 residues. Germline loops: CDR1 WSHSY, CDR2 SAAADI.

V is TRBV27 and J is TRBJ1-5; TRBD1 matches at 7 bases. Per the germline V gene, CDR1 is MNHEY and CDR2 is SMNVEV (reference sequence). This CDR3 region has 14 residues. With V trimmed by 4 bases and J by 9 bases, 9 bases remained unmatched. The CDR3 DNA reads TGTGCCAGCAGTTGGGACAGCGGCTTAGGGCCCCAGCATTTT. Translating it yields CASSWDSGLGPQHF.

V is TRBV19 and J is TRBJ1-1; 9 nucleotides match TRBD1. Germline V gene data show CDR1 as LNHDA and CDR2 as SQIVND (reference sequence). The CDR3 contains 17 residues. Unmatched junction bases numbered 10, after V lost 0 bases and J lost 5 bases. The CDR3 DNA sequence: TGTGCCAGTAGTATAGATTTGGACAGGGGTCTTGGGACTGAAGCTTTCTTT. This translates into CASSIDLDRGLGTEAFF.

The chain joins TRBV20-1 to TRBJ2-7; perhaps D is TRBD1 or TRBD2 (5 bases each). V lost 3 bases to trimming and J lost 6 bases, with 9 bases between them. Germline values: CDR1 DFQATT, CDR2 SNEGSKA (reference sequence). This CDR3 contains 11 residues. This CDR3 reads CSASSGPEQYF. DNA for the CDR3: TGCAGTGCTAGTTCGGGGCCCGAGCAGTACTTC.

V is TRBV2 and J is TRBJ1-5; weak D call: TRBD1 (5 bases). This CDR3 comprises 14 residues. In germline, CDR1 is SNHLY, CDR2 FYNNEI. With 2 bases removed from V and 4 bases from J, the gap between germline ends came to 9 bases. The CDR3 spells CASSEWGSNQPQHF. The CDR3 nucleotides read TGTGCCAGCAGTGAATGGGGCAGTAATCAGCCCCAGCATTTT.

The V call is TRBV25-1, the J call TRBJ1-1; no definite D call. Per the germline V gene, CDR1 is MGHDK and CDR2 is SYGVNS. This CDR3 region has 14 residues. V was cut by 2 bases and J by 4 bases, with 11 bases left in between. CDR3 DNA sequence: TGTGCCAGCAGTGAAACGCTAGGGAGCACTGAAGCTTTCTTT. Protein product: CASSETLGSTEAFF.

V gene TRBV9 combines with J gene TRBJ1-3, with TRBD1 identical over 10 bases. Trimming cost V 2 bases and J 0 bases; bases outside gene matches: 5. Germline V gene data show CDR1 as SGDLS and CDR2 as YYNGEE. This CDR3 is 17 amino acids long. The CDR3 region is CASSVGRDRGSGNTIYF. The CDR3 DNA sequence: TGTGCCAGCAGCGTGGGCCGGGACAGGGGCTCTGGAAACACCATATATTTT.

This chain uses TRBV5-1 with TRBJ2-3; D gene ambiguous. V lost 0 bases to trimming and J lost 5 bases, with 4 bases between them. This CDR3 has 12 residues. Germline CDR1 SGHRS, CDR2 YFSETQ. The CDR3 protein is CASSLDRDTQYF. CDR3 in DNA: TGCGCCAGCAGCTTGGATCGAGATACGCAGTATTTT. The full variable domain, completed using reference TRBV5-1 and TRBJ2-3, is KAGVTQTPRYLIKTRGQQVTLSCSPISGHRSVSWYQQTPGQGLQFLFEYFSETQRNKGNFPGRFSGRQFSNSRSEMNVSTLELGDSALYLCASSLDRDTQYFGPGTRLTVL.

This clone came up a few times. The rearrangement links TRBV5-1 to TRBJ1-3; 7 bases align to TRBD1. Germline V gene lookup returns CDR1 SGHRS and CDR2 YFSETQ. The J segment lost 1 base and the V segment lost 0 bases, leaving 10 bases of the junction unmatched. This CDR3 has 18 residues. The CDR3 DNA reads TGCGCCAGCAGCTTGGCCGGAGGGGGCCCGGGTTCTGGAAACACCATATATTTT. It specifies CASSLAGGGPGSGNTIYF.

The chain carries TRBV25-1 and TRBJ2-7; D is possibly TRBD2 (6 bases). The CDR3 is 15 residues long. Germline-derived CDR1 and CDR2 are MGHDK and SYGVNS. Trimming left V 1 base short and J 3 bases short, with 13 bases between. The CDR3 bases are TGTGCCAGCAGTGAATTTGGCGGGGCGGACTACGAGCAGTACTTC. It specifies CASSEFGGADYEQYF.

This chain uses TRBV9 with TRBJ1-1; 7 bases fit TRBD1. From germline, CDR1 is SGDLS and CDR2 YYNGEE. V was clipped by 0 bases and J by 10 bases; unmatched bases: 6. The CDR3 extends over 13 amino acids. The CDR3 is CASSVEGGQAAFF. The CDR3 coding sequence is TGTGCCAGCAGCGTAGAAGGAGGACAGGCAGCTTTCTTT.

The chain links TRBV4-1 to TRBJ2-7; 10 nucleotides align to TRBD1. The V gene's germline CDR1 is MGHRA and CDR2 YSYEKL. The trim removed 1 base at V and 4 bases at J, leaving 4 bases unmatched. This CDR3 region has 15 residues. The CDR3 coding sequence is TGCGCCAGCAGCCAAGCCGGGACAGGGGCGTACGAGCAGTACTTC. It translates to CASSQAGTGAYEQYF.

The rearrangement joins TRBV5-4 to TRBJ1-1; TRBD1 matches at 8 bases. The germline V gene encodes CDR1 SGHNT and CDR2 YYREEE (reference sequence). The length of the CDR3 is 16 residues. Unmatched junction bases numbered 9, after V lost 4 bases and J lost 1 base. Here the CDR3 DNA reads TGTGCCAGCAGCCCCGGACAGGGACCGGGGAACACTGAAGCTTTCTTT. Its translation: CASSPGQGPGNTEAFF. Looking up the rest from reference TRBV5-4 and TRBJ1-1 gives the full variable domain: ETGVTQSPTHLIKTRGQQVTLRCSSQSGHNTVSWYQQALGQGPQFIFQYYREEENGRGNFPPRFSGLQFPNYSSELNVNALELDDSALYLCASSPGQGPGNTEAFFGQGTRLTVV.

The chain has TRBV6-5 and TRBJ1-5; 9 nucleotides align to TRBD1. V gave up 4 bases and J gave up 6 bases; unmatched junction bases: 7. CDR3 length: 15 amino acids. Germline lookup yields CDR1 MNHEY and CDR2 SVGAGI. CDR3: CASSFNRDRVQPQHF. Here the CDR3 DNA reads TGTGCCAGCAGTTTCAACCGGGACAGGGTTCAGCCCCAGCATTTT.

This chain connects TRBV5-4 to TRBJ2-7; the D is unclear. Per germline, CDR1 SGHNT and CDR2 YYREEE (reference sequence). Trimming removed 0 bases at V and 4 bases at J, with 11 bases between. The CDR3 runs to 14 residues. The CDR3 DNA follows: TGTGCCAGCAGCTTGGCCCCCGCCAGGTACGAGCAGTACTTC. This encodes CASSLAPARYEQYF. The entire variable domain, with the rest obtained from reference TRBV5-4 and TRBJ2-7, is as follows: ETGVTQSPTHLIKTRGQQVTLRCSSQSGHNTVSWYQQALGQGPQFIFQYYREEENGRGNFPPRFSGLQFPNYSSELNVNALELDDSALYLCASSLAPARYEQYFGPGTRLTVT.

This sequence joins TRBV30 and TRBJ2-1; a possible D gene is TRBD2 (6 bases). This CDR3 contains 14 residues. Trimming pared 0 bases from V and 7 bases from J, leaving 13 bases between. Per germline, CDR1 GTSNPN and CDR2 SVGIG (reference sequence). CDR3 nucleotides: TGTGCCTGGAGTGTAGGGCTGGGGGGTAATGAGCAGTTCTTC. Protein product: CAWSVGLGGNEQFF.

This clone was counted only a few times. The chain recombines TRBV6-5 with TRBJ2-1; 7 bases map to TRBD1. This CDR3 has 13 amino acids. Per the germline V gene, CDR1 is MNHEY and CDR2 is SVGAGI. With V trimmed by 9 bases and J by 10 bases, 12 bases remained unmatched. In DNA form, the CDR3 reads TGTGCCAGTTCCGGGACAGACTCCGGGGAGCAGTTCTTC. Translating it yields CASSGTDSGEQFF.

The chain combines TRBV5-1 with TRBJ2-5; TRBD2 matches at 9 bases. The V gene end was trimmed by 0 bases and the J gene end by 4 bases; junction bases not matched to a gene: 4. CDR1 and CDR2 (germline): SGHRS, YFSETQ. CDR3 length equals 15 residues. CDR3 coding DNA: TGCGCCAGCAGCTTGGGGTTAGCGGGGGCAGAGACCCAGTACTTC. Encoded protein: CASSLGLAGAETQYF.

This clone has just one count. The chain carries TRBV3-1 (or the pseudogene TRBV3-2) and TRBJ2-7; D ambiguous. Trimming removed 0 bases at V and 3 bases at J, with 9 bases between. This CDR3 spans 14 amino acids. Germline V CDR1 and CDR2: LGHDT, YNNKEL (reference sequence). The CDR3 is CASSQDSLSYEQYF. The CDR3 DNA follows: TGTGCCAGCAGCCAAGATTCCTTGAGCTACGAGCAGTACTTC.

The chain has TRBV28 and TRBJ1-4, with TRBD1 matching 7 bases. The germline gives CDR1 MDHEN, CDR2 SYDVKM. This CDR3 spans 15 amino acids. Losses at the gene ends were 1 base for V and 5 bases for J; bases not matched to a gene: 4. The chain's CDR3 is CASSLSGQENEKLFF. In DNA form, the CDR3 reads TGTGCCAGCAGTTTATCCGGACAGGAGAATGAAAAACTGTTTTTT.

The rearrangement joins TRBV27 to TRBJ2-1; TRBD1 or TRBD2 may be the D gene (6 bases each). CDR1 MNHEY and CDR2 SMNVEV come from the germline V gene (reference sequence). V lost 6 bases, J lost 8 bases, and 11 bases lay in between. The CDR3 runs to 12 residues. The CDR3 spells CASRNREDEQFF. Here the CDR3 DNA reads TGTGCCAGCAGAAACAGGGAGGATGAGCAGTTCTTC.